These 28 T cell receptor beta chains came from one sample sequenced in a study of blood T cell repertoires in COVID-19. Profiling relied on immunoSEQ multiplex PCR, and the TCRdb table lists in-frame clones only, not all of them. Among a few hundred thousand clones, about 90% were seen once, and the ten largest hold 6.2%. The sequenced sample was peripheral blood. These receptors originate from a man aged 55-75 years with acute or convalescent COVID-19.

The chain couples TRBV9 to TRBJ1-1; the D gene is possibly TRBD1 (5 bases). The germline gives CDR1 SGDLS, CDR2 YYNGEE. V gave up 0 bases and J gave up 4 bases, with 13 bases separating them. This CDR3 comprises 15 residues. CDR3 nucleotide sequence: TGTGCCAGCAGCGTAGGATGGGGACTAGGCACTGAAGCTTTCTTT. It translates to CASSVGWGLGTEAFF.

The chain has TRBV7-2 and TRBJ1-4; 8 nucleotides line up with TRBD1. The CDR3 sequence is 15 residues long. Germline CDR1 SGHTA, CDR2 FQGNSA. The ends lost 5 bases at V and 5 bases at J; junction bases unmatched: 7. CDR3 sequence: CASSQRQGRNEKLFF. In DNA form, the CDR3 reads TGTGCCAGCAGCCAACGACAGGGGCGAAATGAAAAACTGTTTTTT.

This chain joins TRBV29-1 and TRBJ2-3; 7 bases line up with TRBD2. Germline V gene lookup returns CDR1 SQVTM and CDR2 ANQGSEA. After removal of 6 bases from V and 2 bases from J, the junction contained 5 bases not matched to a gene. There are 13 residues in the CDR3. In DNA, the CDR3 is TGCAGCGTAACCGGGACTATCACAGATACGCAGTATTTT. Its protein product is CSVTGTITDTQYF.

V and J are TRBV7-2 and TRBJ2-2, with 9 positions matching TRBD2. Losses at the gene ends were 5 bases for V and 3 bases for J; bases not matched to a gene: 4. CDR1 and CDR2 from the germline V gene are SGHTA and FQGNSA. The CDR3 has 15 amino acids. The CDR3 DNA is TGTGCCAGCAGCCTGGGACTAGCCTACACCGGGGAGCTGTTTTTT. This codes for CASSLGLAYTGELFF.

DNA for the CDR3: TGTGCCAGCAGTTTCCGGGACAGGGACGAGCAGTACTTC. As protein: CASSFRDRDEQYF. The chain carries TRBV28 and TRBJ2-7; 9 nucleotides match TRBD1. Looked up from germline, CDR1 is MDHEN and CDR2 is SYDVKM. V trimming: 3 bases; J trimming: 5 bases; junction bases outside the gene matches: 2. The length of the CDR3 is 13 residues. Full variable domain (missing parts from reference TRBV28 and TRBJ2-7): DVKVTQSSRYLVKRTGEKVFLECVQDMDHENMFWYRQDPGLGLRLIYFSYDVKMKEKGDIPEGYSVSREKKERFSLILESASTNQTSMYLCASSFRDRDEQYFGPGTRLTVT.

This clone has just one count. This rearrangement joins TRBV28 to TRBJ1-2; 8 bases line up with TRBD1. V lost 8 bases to trimming and J lost 1 base; unmatched junction nucleotides: 9. The CDR3 length is 15 residues. Germline V CDR1 and CDR2: MDHEN, SYDVKM. Written as DNA, the CDR3 is TGTGCCAGCCATAGACCGGGACAGGTTAACTATGGCTACACCTTC. It translates to CASHRPGQVNYGYTF.

This chain links TRBV7-3 with TRBJ2-3; a possible D gene is TRBD2 (5 bases). Trimming took 5 bases from V and 1 from J, leaving 10 bases between them. The length of the CDR3 is 14 residues. Looked up from germline, CDR1 is SGHTA and CDR2 is FQGTGA. The CDR3 region is CASSAAAGTDTQYF. The DNA of the CDR3 is TGTGCCAGCAGCGCCGCAGCGGGCACAGATACGCAGTATTTT.

Only a few counts were recorded for this clone. The chain carries TRBV15 and TRBJ1-1, with 8 bases aligning to TRBD1. The V and J ends lost 3 bases and 11 bases, in that order; junction bases with no gene match: 8. The CDR3 totals 13 residues. Per the germline V gene, CDR1 is LNHNV and CDR2 is YYDKDF (reference sequence). The CDR3 bases are TGTGCCACCAGCAGGGACAGGGAGAAATCGGCTTTCTTT. This encodes CATSRDREKSAFF.

This clone came up a few times. CDR3 loop: CASSPLAQPQHF. The CDR3 coding sequence is TGTGCCAGCAGCCCTTTGGCTCAGCCCCAGCATTTT. The V call is TRBV7-8, the J call TRBJ1-5; D not resolved. Germline CDR1 and CDR2: SGHVS and FQNEAQ. This CDR3 region has 12 residues. Trimming removed 5 bases from V and 6 bases from J, with 8 bases in between.

This chain uses TRBV3-1 (or the pseudogene TRBV3-2) with TRBJ1-1; D might be TRBD1 (6 bases). Trimming took 2 bases from V and 5 from J, leaving 15 bases between them. The CDR3 totals 15 residues. Looked up from germline, CDR1 is LGHDT and CDR2 is YNNKEL (reference sequence). The CDR3 loop reads CASSQSGARETEAFF. CDR3 nucleotides: TGTGCCAGCAGCCAATCAGGGGCCCGAGAAACTGAAGCTTTCTTT.

The V call is TRBV7-6, the J call TRBJ1-1; D is uncertain. The CDR3 covers 15 residues. The germline gives CDR1 SGHVS, CDR2 FNYEAQ. The V gene lost 5 bases and the J gene lost 4 bases, with 17 bases spanning the gap. The CDR3 sequence: CASSPQNLMSTEAFF. The CDR3 DNA reads TGTGCCAGCAGCCCGCAAAACTTGATGAGCACTGAAGCTTTCTTT.

This clone came up a few times. An end of the junction does not agree with germline; a read error may underlie this. The rearrangement links TRBV9 to TRBJ1-2, with D maybe TRBD1 (5 bases). From germline, CDR1 is SGDLS and CDR2 YYNGEE. The CDR3 consists of 15 residues. The CDR3: CASSVGREGSWPPLF. The CDR3 DNA sequence: TGTGCCAGCAGCGTCGGTAGGGAGGGGTCATGGCCCCCCCTTTTC.

This chain connects TRBV7-9 to TRBJ1-2, with D maybe TRBD1 (6 bases). Germline CDR1 and CDR2: SEHNR and FQNEAQ (reference sequence). The V end was cut by 1 base, the J end by 4 bases, with 13 bases between. This CDR3 is built from 15 residues. The CDR3 loop is CASSLVIGGAYGYTF. Here the CDR3 DNA reads TGTGCCAGCAGCTTAGTAATAGGGGGTGCCTATGGCTACACCTTC.

The chain couples TRBV19 to TRBJ2-5, with D possibly being TRBD1 (6 bases). The germline V gene encodes CDR1 LNHDA and CDR2 SQIVND (reference sequence). Trimming took off 7 bases at V and 2 bases at J, with 17 bases between the two ends. The CDR3 extends over 15 amino acids. The CDR3 sequence: CASTPASGQQETQYF. The CDR3 region has the DNA TGTGCCAGTACCCCCGCGTCCGGACAGCAAGAGACCCAGTACTTC.

This chain connects TRBV12-3 or TRBV12-4 to TRBJ1-5; D remains ambiguous. Deletions cut 0 bases from V and 5 bases from J, with 2 bases between. This CDR3 comprises 12 residues. The CDR3 nucleotides read TGTGCCAGCAGTTTAGCCGATCAGCCCCAGCATTTT. Amino acids: CASSLADQPQHF.

This chain uses TRBV15 with TRBJ1-4; no clear D. This CDR3 is 13 amino acids long. CDR1 is LNHNV and CDR2 is YYDKDF in the germline V gene (reference sequence). V gave up 1 base and J gave up 5 bases, with 5 bases separating them. The CDR3 here is CATSRGENEKLFF. CDR3 DNA sequence: TGTGCCACCAGCAGAGGAGAGAATGAAAAACTGTTTTTT. Variable domain in full (rest from reference TRBV15 and TRBJ1-4): DAMVIQNPRYQVTQFGKPVTLSCSQTLNHNVMYWYQQKSSQAPKLLFHYYDKDFNNEADTPDNFQSRRPNTSFCFLDIRSPGLGDTAMYLCATSRGENEKLFFGSGTQLSVL.

The chain recombines TRBV19 with TRBJ2-1, with D possibly matching TRBD1 (6 bases). Trimming stripped 1 base from V and 4 bases from J, with 11 bases between. The CDR3 is made up of 15 amino acids. Germline lookup yields CDR1 LNHDA and CDR2 SQIVND (reference sequence). Written as DNA, the CDR3 is TGTGCCAGTAGTATAGCGGCAGGGGAATACAATGAGCAGTTCTTC. Encoded protein: CASSIAAGEYNEQFF.

The V call is TRBV6-5, the J call TRBJ1-5; 9 positions match TRBD1. Trimming cost V 7 bases and J 9 bases; bases outside gene matches: 10. CDR1 MNHEY and CDR2 SVGAGI come from the germline V gene. The CDR3 is 14 residues long. The CDR3 is CASMRDRDPGPQHF. The CDR3 DNA reads TGTGCCAGCATGCGGGACAGGGATCCGGGGCCCCAGCATTTT.

This clone is a singleton in its sample. The CDR3 spells CASSYSAVKMNTEAFF. In DNA form, the CDR3 reads TGTGCCAGCAGTTACTCGGCGGTGAAAATGAACACTGAAGCTTTCTTT. The chain uses TRBV6-2 or TRBV6-3 and TRBJ1-1; D is unclear. The length of the CDR3 is 16 residues. The germline CDR1 and CDR2 sequences are MNHEY and SVGEGT. Trimming left V 0 bases short and J 0 bases short, with 11 bases between.

The chain has TRBV9 and TRBJ2-7, with D tentatively TRBD1 (6 bases). There are 15 residues in the CDR3. Germline V gene lookup returns CDR1 SGDLS and CDR2 YYNGEE. V lost 7 bases to trimming and J lost 2 bases, with 19 bases between them. The CDR3, as DNA: TGTGCCAGCCCTCCACTTCAGGGGATCCCCTACGAGCAGTACTTC. It specifies CASPPLQGIPYEQYF.

In DNA, the CDR3 is TGCAGCGTTGGACAGGGGCCGAACACTGAAGCTTTCTTT. Translation gives CSVGQGPNTEAFF. The J gene is TRBJ1-1, the V gene TRBV29-1, with 8 bases that match TRBD1. The germline CDR1 and CDR2 sequences are SQVTM and ANQGSEA. Trimming at V came to 4 bases and at J to 1 base, leaving 2 bases not matched to a gene. The CDR3 is 13 amino acids.

This clone has just one count. V usage is TRBV20-1 and J usage is TRBJ2-7; TRBD2 aligns across 7 bases. The CDR3 runs 15 residues. The V gene end was trimmed by 3 bases and the J gene end by 2 bases; junction bases not matched to a gene: 10. The germline V gene encodes CDR1 DFQATT and CDR2 SNEGSKA (reference sequence). CDR3 in amino acids: CSASYPRENPYEQYF. CDR3 in DNA: TGCAGTGCTAGTTATCCGCGGGAGAATCCCTACGAGCAGTACTTC.

The chain carries TRBV5-1 and TRBJ1-4, with no clear D. The V end was cut by 4 bases, the J end by 8 bases, with 12 bases between. The CDR3 sequence is 13 residues long. The germline V gene encodes CDR1 SGHRS and CDR2 YFSETQ. CDR3 loop: CASSRAWEEKLFF. The CDR3 nucleotides are TGCGCCAGCAGCCGGGCTTGGGAGGAAAAACTGTTTTTT.

This clone has only a few counts. The V and J genes are TRBV18 and TRBJ1-2, with D perhaps TRBD1 (6 bases). Per germline, CDR1 KGHSH and CDR2 LQKENI. The CDR3 runs 15 residues. Trimming shortened V by 0 bases and J by 7 bases, and 15 bases separated the two germline ends. The chain's CDR3 is CASSPPVGTRGGYTF. CDR3 bases: TGTGCCAGCTCACCACCGGTCGGGACACGAGGTGGCTACACCTTC.

The chain joins TRBV4-3 to TRBJ1-1, with TRBD1 matching 7 bases. The CDR3 runs to 14 residues. Trimming took 2 bases from V and 3 from J; bases not matched to a gene: 3. Germline V gene sequence: CDR1 LGHNA, CDR2 YSLEER. The CDR3 nucleotides read TGCGCCAGCAGCCAATCTGACAGGGACACTGAAGCTTTCTTT. Translating gives CASSQSDRDTEAFF.

The chain recombines TRBV18 with TRBJ1-6, with D possibly being TRBD1 (5 bases). There are 14 residues in the CDR3. The germline CDR1 and CDR2 sequences are KGHSH and LQKENI. V lost 4 bases and J lost 5, with 9 bases in between. CDR3: CASSQDSNNSPLHF. In DNA form, the CDR3 reads TGTGCCAGCTCACAAGACAGTAATAATTCACCCCTCCACTTT.

V is TRBV28 and J is TRBJ2-7; 7 bases agree with TRBD2. Germline loops: CDR1 MDHEN, CDR2 SYDVKM. J was trimmed by 3 bases and V by 8 bases; bases with no gene match: 7. The CDR3 is made up of 13 amino acids. CDR3 in amino acids: CASCSGTIYEQYF. In DNA form, the CDR3 reads TGTGCCAGCTGCTCCGGGACTATCTACGAGCAGTACTTC.

On this clone: The junction departs from the called germline gene at one end, perhaps through a read error. V and J are TRBV29-1 and TRBJ2-1; 10 bases are shared with TRBD2. The CDR3 runs 12 residues. Germline CDR1 reads SQVTM; CDR2 reads ANQGSEA. In DNA form, the CDR3 reads TGCAGCGTTGGCACTAGCGGGACTATAGGAGTCTTC. It codes for CSVGTSGTIGVF.